The present entry profiles one T cell receptor beta chain with its context. The sample comes from a study of blood T cell repertoires in COVID-19. CDR1 is SGHRS, CDR2 YFSETQ, per germline. Trimming cost V 0 bases and J 4 bases, with 3 bases left between them. This CDR3 contains 12 residues. Authors' data handling: Estimates of nucleated cell counts were drawn from the amplification of reference gene primers. Profiled with immunoSEQ multiplex PCR; TCRdb holds only in-frame clones, not every one. The V and J calls and clone size come from that table; D and trimming were worked out from the DNA. The sample gives some 76,000 clones, around 80% of which show up once; 9.5% to 15% is in the top ten.

The sample was peripheral blood. The chain is built from TRBV5-1 and TRBJ2-3; D call uncertain. This receptor was identified in a man between 45 and 60 years old with COVID-19, enrolled during active disease. CDR3 protein: CASSLASDTQYF. The CDR3 DNA sequence: TGCGCCAGCAGCTTGGCCTCAGATACGCAGTATTTT.